Sequencing of this T cell receptor (beta chain) was carried out in a study of naive and memory T cell subsets. Study-level points and caveats: TCR counts from RNA may reflect activation-linked expression changes. Over 90% of naive TCR sequences appeared only once, unlike memory subsets.

The CDR3 consists of 15 residues. V gave up 5 bases and J gave up 3 bases, with 17 bases separating them. To note about this clonotype: The antigen remains undetermined. This may come from a read error, since a much larger clone is one base off.

Two oligonucleotides, mixed equimolar, formed the beta constant-region primer covering TRBC1 and TRBC2. The ligated cDNA underwent four PCR rounds using SP2 and nested alpha and beta constant-region primers. TCRdb reprocessed the UMI-ligation and nested PCR reads via MiXCR and lists one record per CDR3 protein. The data hold 81,000 or so distinct CDR3 sequences, with over 7% observed a single time. The chain combines TRBV12-3 or TRBV12-4 with TRBJ2-7, with D perhaps assigned TRBD1 or TRBD2 (5 bases each). The sample was central memory CD4+ T cells from blood. This sequence originates from a human donor in good health. CDR3 sequence reads: CASSLSGIGDYEQYF. The DNA of the CDR3 is TGTGCCAGCAGTCTTTCCGGGATAGGGGACTACGAGCAGTACTTC.